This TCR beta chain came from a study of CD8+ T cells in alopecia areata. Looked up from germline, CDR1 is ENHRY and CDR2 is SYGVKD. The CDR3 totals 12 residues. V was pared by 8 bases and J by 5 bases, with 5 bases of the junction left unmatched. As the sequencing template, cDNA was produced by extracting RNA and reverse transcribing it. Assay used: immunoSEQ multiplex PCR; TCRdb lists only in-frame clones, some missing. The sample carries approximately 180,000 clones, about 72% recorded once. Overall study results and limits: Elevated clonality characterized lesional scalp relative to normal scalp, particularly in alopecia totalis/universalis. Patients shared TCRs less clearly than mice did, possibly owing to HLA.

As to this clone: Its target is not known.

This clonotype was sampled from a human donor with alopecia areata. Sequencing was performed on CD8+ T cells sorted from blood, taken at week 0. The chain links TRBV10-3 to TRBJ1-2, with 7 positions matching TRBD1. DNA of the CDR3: TGTGCCATCTGGGGACAGCTTTATGGCTACACCTTC. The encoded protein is CAIWGQLYGYTF.